This T cell receptor (beta chain) was sequenced for a study of OX40 agonist ivuxolimab in advanced cancers. The length of the CDR3 is 17 residues. The method was immunoSEQ multiplex PCR; TCRdb's version includes in-frame clones alone and lacks a portion of them. The sample includes 50,000 to 65,000 clones, approximately 82% seen only once; the top ten take just under 5%. The chain couples TRBV1 to TRBJ2-7. TRBV1 is flagged as a pseudogene. This clonotype was obtained from an adult with an advanced solid tumor such as melanoma, head and neck, liver or kidney cancer. This specimen consisted of CD4+ or CD8+ T cells sorted from blood, obtained in a trial of the OX40 agonist ivuxolimab. CDR3 in DNA: TGCACCAGCAGCCTCGATAGCATCAGGAGGGGGGTGGGCGAGCAGTACTTC. Protein: CTSSLDSIRRGVGEQYF.